This TCR beta chain was retrieved from a study of cytomegalovirus exposure and HLA in healthy donors. General observations from the study: Analyzed later, association rates of TCRs varied across HLA loci, with DRB1 most and HLA-C fewest.

Primers for the PCR totalled 60 Vbeta and 13 Jbeta. TCRdb's copy holds only in-frame clones and misses some; the assay was immunoSEQ multiplex PCR. The table records about 150,000 clones, 60% to 80% of them present only once. Germline CDR1 is GTSNPN and CDR2 is SVGIG (reference sequence). The CDR3 loop spans 16 amino acids. J gave up 5 bases and V 0 bases, and 6 bases lay outside the gene matches. As regards this clone: What it binds is not known.

This sequence joins TRBV30 and TRBJ2-1; 11 bases fit TRBD2. The source material was PBMCs. The receptor comes from a man aged 25-45 years in good health and CMV-seropositive. CDR3 sequence reads: CAWSVWGLAANNEQFF. The CDR3 coding sequence is TGTGCCTGGAGTGTTTGGGGACTAGCGGCAAACAATGAGCAGTTCTTC.